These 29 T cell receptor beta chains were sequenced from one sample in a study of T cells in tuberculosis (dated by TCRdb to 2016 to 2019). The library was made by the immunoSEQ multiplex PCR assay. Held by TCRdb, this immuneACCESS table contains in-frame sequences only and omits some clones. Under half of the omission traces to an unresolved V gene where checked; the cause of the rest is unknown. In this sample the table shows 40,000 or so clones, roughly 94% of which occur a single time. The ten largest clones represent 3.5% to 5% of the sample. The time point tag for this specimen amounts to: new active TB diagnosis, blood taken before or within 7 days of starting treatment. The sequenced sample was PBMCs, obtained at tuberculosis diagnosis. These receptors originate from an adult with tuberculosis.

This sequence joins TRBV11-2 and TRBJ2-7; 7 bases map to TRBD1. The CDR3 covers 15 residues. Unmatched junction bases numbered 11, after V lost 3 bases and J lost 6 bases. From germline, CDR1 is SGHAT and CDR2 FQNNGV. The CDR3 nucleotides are TGTGCCAGCAGCTTCGGCCAGGGGGAATACCGCGAGCAGTACTTC. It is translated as CASSFGQGEYREQYF.

The CDR3 reads CASGQGLNEQFF. DNA of the CDR3: TGTGCCTCTGGACAGGGTTTGAATGAGCAGTTCTTC. The gene calls are TRBV30 and TRBJ2-1; TRBD1 agrees at 8 bases. Germline V gene lookup returns CDR1 GTSNPN and CDR2 SVGIG (reference sequence). CDR3 size: 12 residues. J was trimmed by 7 bases and V by 7 bases; bases with no gene match: 6. Using reference TRBV30 and TRBJ2-1 for the parts outside the CDR3, the full variable domain is SQTIHQWPATLVQPVGSPLSLECTVEGTSNPNLYWYRQAAGRGLQLLFYSVGIGQISSEVPQNLSASRPQDRQFILSSKKLLLSDSGFYLCASGQGLNEQFFGPGTRLTVL.

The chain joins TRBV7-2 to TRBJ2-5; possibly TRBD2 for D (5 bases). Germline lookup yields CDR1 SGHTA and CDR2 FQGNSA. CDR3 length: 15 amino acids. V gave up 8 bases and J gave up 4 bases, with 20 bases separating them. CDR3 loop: CASGRSLASGETQYF. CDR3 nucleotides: TGTGCCAGCGGTCGATCTTTGGCGAGCGGAGAGACCCAGTACTTC.

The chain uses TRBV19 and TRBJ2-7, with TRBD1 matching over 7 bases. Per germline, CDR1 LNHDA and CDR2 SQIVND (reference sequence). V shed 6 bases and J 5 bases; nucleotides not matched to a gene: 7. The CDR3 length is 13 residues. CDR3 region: CASSNRQGDEQYF. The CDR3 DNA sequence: TGTGCCAGTAGCAATCGACAGGGTGACGAGCAGTACTTC. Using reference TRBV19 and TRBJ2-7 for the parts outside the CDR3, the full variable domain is DGGITQSPKYLFRKEGQNVTLSCEQNLNHDAMYWYRQDPGQGLRLIYYSQIVNDFQKGDIAEGYSVSREKKESFPLTVTSAQKNPTAFYLCASSNRQGDEQYFGPGTRLTVT.

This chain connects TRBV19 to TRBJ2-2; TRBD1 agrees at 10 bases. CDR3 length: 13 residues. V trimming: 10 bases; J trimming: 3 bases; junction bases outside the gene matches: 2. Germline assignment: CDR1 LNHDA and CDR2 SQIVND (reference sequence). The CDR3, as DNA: TGTGCCACGGGGACAGGGGACACCGGGGAGCTGTTTTTT. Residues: CATGTGDTGELFF.

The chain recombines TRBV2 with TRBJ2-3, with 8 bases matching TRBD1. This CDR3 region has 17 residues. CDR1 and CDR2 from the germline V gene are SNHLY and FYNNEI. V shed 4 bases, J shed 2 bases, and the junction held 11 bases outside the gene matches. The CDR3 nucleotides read TGTGCCAGCAGTGGGGCAGGGGCAGGGGGCATCACAGATACGCAGTATTTT. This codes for CASSGAGAGGITDTQYF.

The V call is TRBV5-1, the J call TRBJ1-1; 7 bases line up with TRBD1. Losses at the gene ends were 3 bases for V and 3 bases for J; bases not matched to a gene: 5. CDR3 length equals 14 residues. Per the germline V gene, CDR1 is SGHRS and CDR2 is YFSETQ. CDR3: CASSWTGPDTEAFF. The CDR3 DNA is TGCGCCAGCAGCTGGACAGGTCCGGACACTGAAGCTTTCTTT.

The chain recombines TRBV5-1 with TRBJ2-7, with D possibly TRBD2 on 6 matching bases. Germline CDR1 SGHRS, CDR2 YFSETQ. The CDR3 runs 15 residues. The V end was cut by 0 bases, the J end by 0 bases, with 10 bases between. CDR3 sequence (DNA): TGCGCCAGCAGCTTGGATGGGGGGAGCTCCTACGAGCAGTACTTC. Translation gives CASSLDGGSSYEQYF.

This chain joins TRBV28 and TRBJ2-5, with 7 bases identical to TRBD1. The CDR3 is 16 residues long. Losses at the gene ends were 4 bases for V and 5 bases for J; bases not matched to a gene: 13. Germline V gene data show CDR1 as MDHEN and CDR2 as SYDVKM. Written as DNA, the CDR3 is TGTGCCAGCAGTTCCAGAACAGGGGATGAGGGGGAGACCCAGTACTTC. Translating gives CASSSRTGDEGETQYF.

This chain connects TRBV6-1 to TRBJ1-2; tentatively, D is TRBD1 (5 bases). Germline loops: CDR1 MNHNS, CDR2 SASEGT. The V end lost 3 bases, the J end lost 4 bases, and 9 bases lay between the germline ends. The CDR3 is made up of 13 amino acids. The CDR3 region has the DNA TGTGCCAGCAGTGAGGGACTTAGCTATGGCTACACCTTC. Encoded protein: CASSEGLSYGYTF.

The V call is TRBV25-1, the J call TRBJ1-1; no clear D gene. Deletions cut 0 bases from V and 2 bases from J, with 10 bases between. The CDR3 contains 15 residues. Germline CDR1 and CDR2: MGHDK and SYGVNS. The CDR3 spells CASSEYTGFNTEAFF. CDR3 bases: TGTGCCAGCAGTGAATATACGGGATTCAACACTGAAGCTTTCTTT.

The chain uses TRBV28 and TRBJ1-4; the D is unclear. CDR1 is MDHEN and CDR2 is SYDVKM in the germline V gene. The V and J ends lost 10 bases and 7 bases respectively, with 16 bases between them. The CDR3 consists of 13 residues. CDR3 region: CATGPGEIEKLFF. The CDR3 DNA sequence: TGTGCCACCGGTCCCGGGGAAATTGAAAAACTGTTTTTT.

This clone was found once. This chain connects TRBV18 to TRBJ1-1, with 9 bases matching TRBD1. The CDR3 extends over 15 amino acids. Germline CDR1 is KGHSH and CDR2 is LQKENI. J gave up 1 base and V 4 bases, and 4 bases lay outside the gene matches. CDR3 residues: CASSRSGQGNTEAFF. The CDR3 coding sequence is TGTGCCAGCTCACGATCGGGACAGGGGAACACTGAAGCTTTCTTT.

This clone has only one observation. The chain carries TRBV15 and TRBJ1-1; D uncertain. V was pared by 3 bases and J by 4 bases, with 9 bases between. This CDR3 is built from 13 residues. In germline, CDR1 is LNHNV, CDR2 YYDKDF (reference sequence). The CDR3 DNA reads TGTGCCACCAGCAGTCCCTTCGTCACTGAAGCTTTCTTT. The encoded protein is CATSSPFVTEAFF.

DNA of the CDR3: TGTGCCAGCAGCACAGAACGGTCCGTCTACAATGAGCAGTTCTTC. Translating it yields CASSTERSVYNEQFF. The chain carries TRBV7-2 and TRBJ2-1; no clear D. V was clipped by 5 bases and J by 3 bases, with 14 bases between them. The germline V gene encodes CDR1 SGHTA and CDR2 FQGNSA. CDR3 length: 15 amino acids. Variable domain in full (rest from reference TRBV7-2 and TRBJ2-1): GAGVSQSPSNKVTEKGKDVELRCDPISGHTALYWYRQSLGQGLEFLIYFQGNSAPDKSGLPSDRFSAERTGGSVSTLTIQRTQQEDSAVYLCASSTERSVYNEQFFGPGTRLTVL.

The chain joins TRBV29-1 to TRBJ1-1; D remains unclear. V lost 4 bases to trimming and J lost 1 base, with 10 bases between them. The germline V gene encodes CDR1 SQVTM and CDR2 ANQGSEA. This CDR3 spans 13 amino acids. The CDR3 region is CSVGPGPNTEAFF. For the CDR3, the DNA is TGCAGCGTTGGTCCAGGCCCGAACACTGAAGCTTTCTTT. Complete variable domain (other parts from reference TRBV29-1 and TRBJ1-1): SAVISQKPSRDICQRGTSLTIQCQVDSQVTMMFWYRQQPGQSLTLIATANQGSEATYESGFVIDKFPISRPNLTFSTLTVSNMSPEDSSIYLCSVGPGPNTEAFFGQGTRLTVV.

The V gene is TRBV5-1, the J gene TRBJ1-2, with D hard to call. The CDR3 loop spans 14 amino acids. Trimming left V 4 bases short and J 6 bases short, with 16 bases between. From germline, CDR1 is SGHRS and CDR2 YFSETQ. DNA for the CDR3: TGCGCCAGCAGCCATCAATTAGCCGACGATGGCTACACCTTC. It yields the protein CASSHQLADDGYTF.

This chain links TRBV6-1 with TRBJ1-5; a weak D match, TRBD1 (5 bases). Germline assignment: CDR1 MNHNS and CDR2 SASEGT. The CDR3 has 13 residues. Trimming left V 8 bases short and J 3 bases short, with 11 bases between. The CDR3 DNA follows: TGTGCCAGCGGCGAGACAGACAATCAGCCCCAGCATTTT. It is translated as CASGETDNQPQHF.

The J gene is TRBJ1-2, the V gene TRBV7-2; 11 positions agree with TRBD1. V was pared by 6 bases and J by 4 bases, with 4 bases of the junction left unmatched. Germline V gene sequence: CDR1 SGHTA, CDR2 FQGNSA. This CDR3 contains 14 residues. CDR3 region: CASSSGTGGYGYTF. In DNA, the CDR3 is TGTGCCAGCAGTTCCGGGACAGGGGGCTATGGCTACACCTTC. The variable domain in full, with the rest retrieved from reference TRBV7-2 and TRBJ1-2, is GAGVSQSPSNKVTEKGKDVELRCDPISGHTALYWYRQSLGQGLEFLIYFQGNSAPDKSGLPSDRFSAERTGGSVSTLTIQRTQQEDSAVYLCASSSGTGGYGYTFGSGTRLTVV.

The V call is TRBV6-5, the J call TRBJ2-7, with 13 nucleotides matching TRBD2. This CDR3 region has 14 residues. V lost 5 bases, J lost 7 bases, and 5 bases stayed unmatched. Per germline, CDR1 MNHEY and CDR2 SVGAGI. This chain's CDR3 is CASSATSGGQEQYF. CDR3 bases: TGTGCCAGCAGTGCGACTAGCGGGGGGCAGGAGCAGTACTTC.

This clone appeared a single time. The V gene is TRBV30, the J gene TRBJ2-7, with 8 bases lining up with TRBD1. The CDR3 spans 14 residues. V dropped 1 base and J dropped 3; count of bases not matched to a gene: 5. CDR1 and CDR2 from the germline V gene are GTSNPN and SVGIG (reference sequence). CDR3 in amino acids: CAWSGGQEFYEQYF. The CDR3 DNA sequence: TGTGCCTGGAGTGGGGGACAGGAATTCTACGAGCAGTACTTC.

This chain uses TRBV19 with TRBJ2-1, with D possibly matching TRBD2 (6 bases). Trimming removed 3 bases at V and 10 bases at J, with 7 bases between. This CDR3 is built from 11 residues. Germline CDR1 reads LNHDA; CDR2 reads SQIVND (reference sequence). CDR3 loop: CASSIAGEQFF. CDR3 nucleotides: TGTGCCAGTAGTATTGCGGGGGAGCAGTTCTTC. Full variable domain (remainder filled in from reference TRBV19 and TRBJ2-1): DGGITQSPKYLFRKEGQNVTLSCEQNLNHDAMYWYRQDPGQGLRLIYYSQIVNDFQKGDIAEGYSVSREKKESFPLTVTSAQKNPTAFYLCASSIAGEQFFGPGTRLTVL.

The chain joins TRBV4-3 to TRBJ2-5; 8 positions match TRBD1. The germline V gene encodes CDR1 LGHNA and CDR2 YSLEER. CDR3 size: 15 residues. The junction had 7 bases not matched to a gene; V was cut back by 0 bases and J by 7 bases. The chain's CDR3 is CASSQDLDRAGTQYF. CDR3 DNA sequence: TGCGCCAGCAGCCAAGATCTGGACAGGGCGGGGACCCAGTACTTC.

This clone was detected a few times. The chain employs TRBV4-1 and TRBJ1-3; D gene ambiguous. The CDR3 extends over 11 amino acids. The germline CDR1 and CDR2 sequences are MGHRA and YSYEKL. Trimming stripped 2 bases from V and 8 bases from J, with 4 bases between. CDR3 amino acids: CASSQRDTIYF. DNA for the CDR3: TGCGCCAGCAGCCAACGGGACACCATATATTTT.

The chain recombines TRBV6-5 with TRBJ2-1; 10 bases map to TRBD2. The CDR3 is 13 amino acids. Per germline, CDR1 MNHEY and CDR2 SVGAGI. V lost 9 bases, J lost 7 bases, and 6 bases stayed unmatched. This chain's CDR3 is CASRAGGGNEQFF. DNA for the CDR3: TGTGCCAGTAGAGCGGGGGGGGGTAATGAGCAGTTCTTC.

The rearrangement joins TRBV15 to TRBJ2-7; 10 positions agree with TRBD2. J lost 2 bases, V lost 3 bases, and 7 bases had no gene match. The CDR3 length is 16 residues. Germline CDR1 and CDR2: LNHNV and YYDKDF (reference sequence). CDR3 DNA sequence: TGTGCCACCAGCAGGGATAGCGGGGGGCCTACCTACGAGCAGTACTTC. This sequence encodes CATSRDSGGPTYEQYF.

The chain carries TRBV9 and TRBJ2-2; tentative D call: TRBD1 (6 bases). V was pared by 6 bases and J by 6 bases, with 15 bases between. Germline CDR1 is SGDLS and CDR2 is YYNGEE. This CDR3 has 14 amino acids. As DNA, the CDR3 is TGTGCCAGCACCCAAAGCAGGGGTCCCGGGGAGCTGTTTTTT. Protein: CASTQSRGPGELFF.

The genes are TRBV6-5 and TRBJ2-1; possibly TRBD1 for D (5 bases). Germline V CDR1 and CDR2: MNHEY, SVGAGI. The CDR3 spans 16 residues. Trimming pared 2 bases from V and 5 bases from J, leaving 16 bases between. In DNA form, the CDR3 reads TGTGCCAGCAGTTACCTTGGGGCAGGGAACCACAATGAGCAGTTCTTC. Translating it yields CASSYLGAGNHNEQFF.

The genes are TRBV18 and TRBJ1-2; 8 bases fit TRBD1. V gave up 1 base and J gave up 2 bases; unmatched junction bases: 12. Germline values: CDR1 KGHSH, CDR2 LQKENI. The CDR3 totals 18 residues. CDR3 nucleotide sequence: TGTGCCAGCTCACCACTATTCGCAGGGGGCCTATTCAACTATGGCTACACCTTC. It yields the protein CASSPLFAGGLFNYGYTF.